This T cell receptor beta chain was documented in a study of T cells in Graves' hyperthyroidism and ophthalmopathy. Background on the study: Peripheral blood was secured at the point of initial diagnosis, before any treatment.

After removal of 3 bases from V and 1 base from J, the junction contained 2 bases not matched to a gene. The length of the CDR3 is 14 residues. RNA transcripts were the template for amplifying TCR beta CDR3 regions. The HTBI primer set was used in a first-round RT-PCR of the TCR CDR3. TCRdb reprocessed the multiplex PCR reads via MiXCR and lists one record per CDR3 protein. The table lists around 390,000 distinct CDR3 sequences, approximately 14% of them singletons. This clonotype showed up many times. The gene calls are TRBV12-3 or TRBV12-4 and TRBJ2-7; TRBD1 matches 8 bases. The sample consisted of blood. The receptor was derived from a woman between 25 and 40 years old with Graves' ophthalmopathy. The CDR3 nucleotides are TGTGCCAGCAGTTTTGGGACAGGATCCTACGAGCAGTACTTC. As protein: CASSFGTGSYEQYF.